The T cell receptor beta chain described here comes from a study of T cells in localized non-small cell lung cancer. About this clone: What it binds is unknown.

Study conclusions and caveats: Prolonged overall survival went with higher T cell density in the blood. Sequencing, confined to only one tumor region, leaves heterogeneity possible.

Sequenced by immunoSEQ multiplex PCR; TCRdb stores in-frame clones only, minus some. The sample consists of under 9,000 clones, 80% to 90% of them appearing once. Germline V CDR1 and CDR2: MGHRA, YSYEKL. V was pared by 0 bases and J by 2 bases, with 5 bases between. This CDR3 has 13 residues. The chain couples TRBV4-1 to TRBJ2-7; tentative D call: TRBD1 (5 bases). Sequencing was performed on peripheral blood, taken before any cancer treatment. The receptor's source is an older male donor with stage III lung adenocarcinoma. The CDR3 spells CASSQDRAYEQYF. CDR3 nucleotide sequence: TGCGCCAGCAGCCAAGACAGGGCCTACGAGCAGTACTTC.